Following are 8 T cell receptor beta chains from one sample sequenced in a study of regulatory T cells in long-lasting Graves disease. The time point is: persistent/refractory GD, antithyroid drugs over 5 years with positive TRAb. The TCR library was made from RNA that had been extracted from PBMCs in TRIzol. Arm-PCR of CDR3 regions with iRepertoire HTBI primers generated TCR beta libraries. TCRdb recomputed calls from the multiplex PCR reads with MiXCR, one row per CDR3 protein. The table has fewer than 400,000 distinct CDR3 sequences, about 20% seen once. The sequencing here drew on peripheral blood mononuclear cells (PBMCs), taken when the disease was refractory, from a patient treated with antithyroid drugs. These receptors were obtained from a female donor with Graves disease.

This chain uses TRBV24-1 with TRBJ1-4; D not certain. The germline V and J ends were trimmed by 4 bases and 7 bases, with 6 bases remaining between them. There are 12 residues in the CDR3. Looked up from germline, CDR1 is KGHDR and CDR2 is SFDVKD. The CDR3 spells CATSEYGEKLFF. CDR3 sequence (DNA): TGTGCCACCAGTGAGTACGGTGAAAAACTGTTTTTT.

The rearrangement joins TRBV18 to TRBJ2-3; unclear D gene. V lost 7 bases and J lost 2, with 10 bases in between. Germline assignment: CDR1 KGHSH and CDR2 LQKENI. The CDR3 covers 13 residues. The CDR3 region is CASYSRTTDTQYF. In DNA, the CDR3 is TGTGCCAGCTACAGTAGAACCACAGATACGCAGTATTTT.

This clonotype has more than one count but fewer than ten. The chain is built from TRBV19 and TRBJ1-2; 7 bases are shared with TRBD1. Per the germline V gene, CDR1 is LNHDA and CDR2 is SQIVND (reference sequence). Trimming at V came to 4 bases and at J to 8 bases, leaving 10 bases not matched to a gene. This CDR3 spans 14 amino acids. The CDR3 bases are TGTGCCAGTAGTACCGACAGGGACTTAAAGGGCTACACCTTC. This translates into CASSTDRDLKGYTF. Full variable domain (missing parts from reference TRBV19 and TRBJ1-2): DGGITQSPKYLFRKEGQNVTLSCEQNLNHDAMYWYRQDPGQGLRLIYYSQIVNDFQKGDIAEGYSVSREKKESFPLTVTSAQKNPTAFYLCASSTDRDLKGYTFGSGTRLTVV.

This clonotype was detected many times. The chain combines TRBV12-3 or TRBV12-4 with TRBJ2-5; D is ambiguous. This CDR3 is 16 amino acids long. V dropped 4 bases and J dropped 0 bases, with 15 bases sitting between them. CDR3 DNA sequence: TGTGCCAGCAGTTCCCCAGGACCCTGGAACCAAGAGACCCAGTACTTC. Amino acid sequence: CASSSPGPWNQETQYF.

This clonotype has a handful of counts. The rearrangement links TRBV24-1 to TRBJ1-5; tentatively, D is TRBD1 (5 bases). CDR1 is KGHDR, CDR2 SFDVKD, per germline. This CDR3 comprises 13 residues. Deletions cut 2 bases from V and 11 bases from J, with 12 bases between. CDR3 loop: CATSDSRLRAQHF. CDR3 DNA sequence: TGTGCCACCAGTGATTCTCGTCTCAGGGCCCAGCATTTT.

The chain is built from TRBV30 and TRBJ2-7; perhaps D is TRBD1 or TRBD2 (6 bases each). V shed 5 bases and J shed 2 bases, with 13 bases lying between them. Per germline, CDR1 GTSNPN and CDR2 SVGIG (reference sequence). This CDR3 is 13 amino acids long. The CDR3 loop is CAWVGGSPYEQYF. The CDR3 DNA is TGTGCCTGGGTGGGGGGCTCGCCCTACGAGCAGTACTTC.

A single count supports this clonotype. The rearrangement joins TRBV6-1 to TRBJ2-7; TRBD1 matches at 7 bases. The CDR3 is 15 amino acids. V was pared by 6 bases and J by 3 bases, with 11 bases of the junction left unmatched. Germline loops: CDR1 MNHNS, CDR2 SASEGT. This chain's CDR3 is CASSWIPRTGYEQYF. In nucleotides, the CDR3 is TGTGCCAGCAGCTGGATCCCTCGGACAGGCTACGAGCAGTACTTC.

At least ten counts were recorded for this clonotype. The genes are TRBV7-6 and TRBJ2-7; TRBD2 might be the D (5 bases). V was pared by 1 base and J by 3 bases, with 13 bases between. Per germline, CDR1 SGHVS and CDR2 FNYEAQ. CDR3 length: 15 residues. The CDR3 DNA reads TGTGCCAGCAGCTTAGGATCCGGGGTAGGCTACGAGCAGTACTTC. Translation gives CASSLGSGVGYEQYF.